Each of the 3 T cell receptor beta chains below was sequenced from the same sample in a study of response to subunit inactivated influenza vaccine. TCRdb re-derived calls from the RT-PCR reads in MiXCR, one entry per CDR3 protein. The sample holds about 780,000 distinct CDR3 sequences, less than 20% seen once. The sequencing used PBMCs from blood, collected approximately 5 days after vaccination. The receptors here all came from a man aged 50-59 years who received an inactivated influenza vaccine.

The chain is built from TRBV7-9 and TRBJ2-3, with D tentatively TRBD2 (5 bases). Between the trimmed V and J ends, which lost 2 bases and 2 bases, there was a span of 14 bases. Germline CDR1 and CDR2: SEHNR and FQNEAQ (reference sequence). There are 16 residues in the CDR3. The CDR3 sequence is CASSLSRRALTDTQYF. In nucleotides, the CDR3 is TGTGCCAGCAGCTTATCCCGGCGGGCCCTCACAGATACGCAGTATTTT. The entire variable domain, with the rest obtained from reference TRBV7-9 and TRBJ2-3, is as follows: DTGVSQNPRHKITKRGQNVTFRCDPISEHNRLYWYRQTLGQGPEFLTYFQNEAQLEKSRLLSDRFSAERPKGSFSTLEIQRTEQGDSAMYLCASSLSRRALTDTQYFGPGTRLTVL.

This clonotype was counted a few times. This chain links TRBV11-2 with TRBJ1-1; D is undetermined. The germline CDR1 and CDR2 sequences are SGHAT and FQNNGV. Between the trimmed V and J ends, which lost 0 bases and 3 bases, there was a span of 8 bases. The CDR3 consists of 14 residues. The CDR3 region is CASSLEFGYTEAFF. The CDR3 bases are TGTGCCAGCAGCTTAGAGTTCGGTTACACTGAAGCTTTCTTT.

This clonotype was observed a few times. This chain links TRBV24-1 with TRBJ1-2; D call uncertain. CDR3 length: 13 amino acids. Trimming pared 0 bases from V and 8 bases from J, leaving 9 bases between. Germline CDR1 and CDR2: KGHDR and SFDVKD. CDR3 amino acids: CATSDLPEQGYTF. DNA for the CDR3: TGTGCCACCAGTGATTTGCCCGAGCAGGGCTACACCTTC.